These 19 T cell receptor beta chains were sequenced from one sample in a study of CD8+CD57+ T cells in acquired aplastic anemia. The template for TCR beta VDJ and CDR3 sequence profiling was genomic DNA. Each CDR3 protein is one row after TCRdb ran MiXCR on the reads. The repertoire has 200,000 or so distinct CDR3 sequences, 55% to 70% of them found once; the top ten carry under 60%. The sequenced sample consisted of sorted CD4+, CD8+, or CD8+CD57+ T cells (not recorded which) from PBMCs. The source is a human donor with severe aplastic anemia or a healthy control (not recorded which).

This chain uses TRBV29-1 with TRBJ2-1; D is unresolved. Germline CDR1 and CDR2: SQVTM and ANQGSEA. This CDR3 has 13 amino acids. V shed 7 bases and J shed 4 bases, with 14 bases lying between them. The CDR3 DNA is TGCAGCGGCGATACCTCTATGTACAATGAGCAGTTCTTC. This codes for CSGDTSMYNEQFF.

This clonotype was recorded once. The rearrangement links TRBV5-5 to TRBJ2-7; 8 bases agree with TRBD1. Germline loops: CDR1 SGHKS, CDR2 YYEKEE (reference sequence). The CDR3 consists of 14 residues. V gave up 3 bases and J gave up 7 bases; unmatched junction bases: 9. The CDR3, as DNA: TGTGCCAGCAGCTCCCAGACAGGGGCGGGGGAGCAGTACTTC. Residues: CASSSQTGAGEQYF.

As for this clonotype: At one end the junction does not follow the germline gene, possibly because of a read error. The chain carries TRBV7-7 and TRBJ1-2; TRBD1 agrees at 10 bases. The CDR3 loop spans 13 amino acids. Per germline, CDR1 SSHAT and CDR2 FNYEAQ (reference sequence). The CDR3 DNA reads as TGTGCTAGCAGCTTCGGGACAGGGGTCGTCTACACCTTC. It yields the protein CASSFGTGVVYTF.

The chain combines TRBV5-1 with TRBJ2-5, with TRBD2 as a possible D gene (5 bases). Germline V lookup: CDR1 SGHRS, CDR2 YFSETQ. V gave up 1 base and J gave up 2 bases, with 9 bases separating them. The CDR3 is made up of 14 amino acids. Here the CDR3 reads CASSLTGMQETQYF. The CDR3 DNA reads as TGCGCCAGCAGCTTGACCGGGATGCAAGAGACCCAGTACTTC.

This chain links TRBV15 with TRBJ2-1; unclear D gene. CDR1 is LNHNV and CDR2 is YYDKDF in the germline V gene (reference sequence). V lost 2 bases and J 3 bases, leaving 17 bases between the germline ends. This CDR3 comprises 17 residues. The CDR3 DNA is TGTGCCACCAGCAGACTAGTGGGCAGGTCGGGCTACAATGAGCAGTTCTTC. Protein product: CATSRLVGRSGYNEQFF.

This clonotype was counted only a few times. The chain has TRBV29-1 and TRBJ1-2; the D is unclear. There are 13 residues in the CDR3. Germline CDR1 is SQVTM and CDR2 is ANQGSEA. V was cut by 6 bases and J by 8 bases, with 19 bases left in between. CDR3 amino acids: CSVQRAGLLGYTF. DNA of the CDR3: TGCAGCGTCCAGAGGGCAGGCCTATTAGGCTACACCTTC.

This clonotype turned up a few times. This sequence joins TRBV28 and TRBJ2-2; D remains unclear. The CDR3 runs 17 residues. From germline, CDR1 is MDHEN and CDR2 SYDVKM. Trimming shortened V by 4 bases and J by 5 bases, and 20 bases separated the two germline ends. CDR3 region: CASSSGRWPGQTGELFF. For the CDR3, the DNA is TGTGCCAGCAGTTCGGGCAGGTGGCCTGGTCAGACCGGGGAGCTGTTTTTT.

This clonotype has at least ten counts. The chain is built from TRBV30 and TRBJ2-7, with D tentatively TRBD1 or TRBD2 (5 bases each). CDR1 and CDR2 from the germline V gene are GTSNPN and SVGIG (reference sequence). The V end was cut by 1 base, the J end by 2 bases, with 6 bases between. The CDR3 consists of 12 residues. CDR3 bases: TGTGCCTGGAGTGGAGGGGCCTACGAGCAGTACTTC. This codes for CAWSGGAYEQYF.

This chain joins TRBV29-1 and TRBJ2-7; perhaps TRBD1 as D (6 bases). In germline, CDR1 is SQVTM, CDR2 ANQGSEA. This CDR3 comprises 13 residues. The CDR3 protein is CRRTRDTTYEQYF. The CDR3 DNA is TGCAGACGAACCCGGGACACAACCTACGAGCAGTACTTC.

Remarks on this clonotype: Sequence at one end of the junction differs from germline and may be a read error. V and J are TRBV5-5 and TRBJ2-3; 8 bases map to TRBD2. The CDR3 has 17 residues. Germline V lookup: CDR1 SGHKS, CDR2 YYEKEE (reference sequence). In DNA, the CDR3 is TGCGCCAGCAGCGTAAGCGGGGGACCTATTAGCACAGATACGCAGTATTTT. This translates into CASSVSGGPISTDTQYF.

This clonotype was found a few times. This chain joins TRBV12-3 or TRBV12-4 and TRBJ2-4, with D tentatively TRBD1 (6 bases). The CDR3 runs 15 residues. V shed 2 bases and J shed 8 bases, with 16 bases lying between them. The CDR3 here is CASSLTGTHEDIQYF. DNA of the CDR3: TGTGCCAGCAGTTTAACCGGGACACACGAAGACATTCAGTACTTC.

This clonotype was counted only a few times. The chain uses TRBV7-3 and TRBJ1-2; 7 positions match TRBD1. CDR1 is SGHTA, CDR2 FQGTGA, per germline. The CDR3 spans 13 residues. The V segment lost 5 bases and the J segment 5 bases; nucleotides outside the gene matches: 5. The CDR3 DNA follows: TGTGCCAGCAGCCTGACAGGGCCGTATGGCTACACCTTC. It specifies CASSLTGPYGYTF.

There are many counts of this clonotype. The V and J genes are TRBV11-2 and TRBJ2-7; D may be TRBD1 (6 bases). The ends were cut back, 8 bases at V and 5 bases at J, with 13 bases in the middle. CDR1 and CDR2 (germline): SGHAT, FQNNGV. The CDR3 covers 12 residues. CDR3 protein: CASGADRHEQYF. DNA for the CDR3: TGTGCCAGCGGGGCAGACAGGCACGAGCAGTACTTC.

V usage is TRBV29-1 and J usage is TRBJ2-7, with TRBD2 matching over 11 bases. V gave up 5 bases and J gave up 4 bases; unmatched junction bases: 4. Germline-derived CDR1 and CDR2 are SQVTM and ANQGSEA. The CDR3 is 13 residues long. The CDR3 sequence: CSVSSGRNYEQYF. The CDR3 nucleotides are TGCAGCGTTTCTAGCGGGAGGAATTACGAGCAGTACTTC.

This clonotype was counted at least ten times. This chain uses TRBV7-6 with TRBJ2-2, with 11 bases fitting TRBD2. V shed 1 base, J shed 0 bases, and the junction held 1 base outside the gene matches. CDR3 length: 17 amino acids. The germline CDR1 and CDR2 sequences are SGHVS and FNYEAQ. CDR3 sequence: CASSLVSGGANTGELFF. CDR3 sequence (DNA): TGTGCCAGCAGCTTAGTTAGCGGGGGGGCGAACACCGGGGAGCTGTTTTTT.

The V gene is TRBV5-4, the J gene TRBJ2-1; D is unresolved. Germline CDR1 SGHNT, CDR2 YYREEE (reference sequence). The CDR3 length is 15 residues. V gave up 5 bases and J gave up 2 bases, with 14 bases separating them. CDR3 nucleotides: TGTGCCAGCAGTTATGTCGGCGGTACCTACAATGAGCAGTTCTTC. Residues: CASSYVGGTYNEQFF.

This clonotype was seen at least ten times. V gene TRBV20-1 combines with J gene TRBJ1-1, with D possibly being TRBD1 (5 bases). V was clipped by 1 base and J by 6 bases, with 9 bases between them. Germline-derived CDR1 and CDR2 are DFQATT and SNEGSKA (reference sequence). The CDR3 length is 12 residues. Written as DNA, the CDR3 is TGCAGTGCTAGAGGGGGGGAGTCTGAAGCTTTCTTT. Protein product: CSARGGESEAFF.

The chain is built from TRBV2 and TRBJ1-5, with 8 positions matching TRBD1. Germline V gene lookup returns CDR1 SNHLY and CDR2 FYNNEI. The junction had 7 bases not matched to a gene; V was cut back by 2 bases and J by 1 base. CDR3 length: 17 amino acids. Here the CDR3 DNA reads TGTGCCAGCAGTGAAAATACGGACAGGGCGAGCAATCAGCCCCAGCATTTT. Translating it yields CASSENTDRASNQPQHF.

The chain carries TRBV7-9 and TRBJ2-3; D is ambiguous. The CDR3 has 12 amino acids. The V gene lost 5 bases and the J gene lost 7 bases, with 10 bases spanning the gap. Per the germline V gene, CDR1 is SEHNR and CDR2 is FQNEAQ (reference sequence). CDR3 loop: CASSPGRHTQYF. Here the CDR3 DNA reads TGTGCCAGCAGCCCCGGCAGACATACGCAGTATTTT.